A selection of T cell receptor beta chains follows, all from one sample in a study of blood T cells in healthy people across ages. TCRdb recomputed calls from the 5' RACE reads with MiXCR, one row per CDR3 protein. The table lists 650,000 to 950,000 distinct CDR3 sequences, around two fifths of them singletons. Sequencing input: blood. The receptors here all came from a man between 60 and 75 years old in good health. CDR3s include the opening cysteine and the closing phenylalanine or tryptophan. The D gene is left open where the match is weak. Clone size is stated in some rows and not others, as once, few, many or a class when expanded.

J gene: TRBJ2-5; D gene: TRBD1; V gene: TRBV6-6; clone size: .; CDR3 DNA: TGTGCCAGCAGTTGCCCCGGGACAGGTCAAGAGACCCAGTACTTC; CDR3 protein: CASSCPGTGQETQYF
J gene: TRBJ2-7; D gene: TRBD2; V gene: TRBV29-1; clone size: .; CDR3 DNA: TGCAGCGCCCGCCCGGGGGGGAAACCCTGCGAGCAGTACTTC; CDR3 protein: CSARPGGKPCEQYF
J gene: TRBJ1-1; D gene: .; V gene: TRBV20-1; clone size: .; CDR3 DNA: TGCAGTGCCGGGGGGCAGCCGGGGACTGAAGCTTTCTTT; CDR3 protein: CSAGGQPGTEAFF
J gene: TRBJ2-5; D gene: TRBD1; V gene: TRBV5-4; clone size: few; CDR3 DNA: TGTGCCAGCAGCTTGTACAGGGGAGAGACCCAGTACTTC; CDR3 protein: CASSLYRGETQYF
J gene: TRBJ2-1; D gene: TRBD2; V gene: TRBV20-1; clone size: .; CDR3 DNA: TGCAGTCCCATGTGGCGGGAGAGTGAGCAGTTCTTC; CDR3 protein: CSPMWRESEQFF
J gene: TRBJ2-1; D gene: .; V gene: TRBV13; clone size: .; CDR3 DNA: TGTGCCAGCAGCTTAGATTCGGGTCAGGGTGGTAATGAGCAGTTCTTC; CDR3 protein: CASSLDSGQGGNEQFF
J gene: TRBJ2-5; D gene: TRBD2; V gene: TRBV20-1; clone size: .; CDR3 DNA: TGCAGTGCAACCAGACTAGCGGGGGGGCAACAGACCCAGTACTTC; CDR3 protein: CSATRLAGGQQTQYF
J gene: TRBJ2-3; D gene: TRBD1; V gene: TRBV29-1; clone size: .; CDR3 DNA: TGCAGCGTTCGACAGGGGAGCACAGATACGCAGTATTTT; CDR3 protein: CSVRQGSTDTQYF
J gene: TRBJ2-3; D gene: .; V gene: TRBV10-3; clone size: few; CDR3 DNA: TGTGCCATCAGTGAGGCGGTTAACACAGATACGCAGTATTTT; CDR3 protein: CAISEAVNTDTQYF
J gene: TRBJ1-1; D gene: TRBD1; V gene: TRBV3-1; clone size: .; CDR3 DNA: TGTGCCAGCAGCCCTCCGGGACAGGTGAACACTGAAGCTTTCTTT; CDR3 protein: CASSPPGQVNTEAFF
J gene: TRBJ1-1; D gene: .; V gene: TRBV6-1; clone size: .; CDR3 DNA: TGTGCCAGCAGTGTGGGACGGGGGAACACTGAAGCTTTCTTT; CDR3 protein: CASSVGRGNTEAFF
J gene: TRBJ2-2; D gene: .; V gene: TRBV6-2/TRBV6-3; clone size: .; CDR3 DNA: TGTGCCAGCAGTTACGGTGCGACCAGGAACACCGGGGAGCTGTTTTTT; CDR3 protein: CASSYGATRNTGELFF
J gene: TRBJ1-4; D gene: .; V gene: TRBV5-1; clone size: .; CDR3 DNA: TGCGCCAGCAGCCCGGTCCCAGATGCAACTAATGAAAAACTGTTTTTT; CDR3 protein: CASSPVPDATNEKLFF
J gene: TRBJ1-5; D gene: TRBD1; V gene: TRBV2; clone size: .; CDR3 DNA: TGTGCCAGCAGCGTTGACAGGGATCGGGGCAATCAGCCCCAGCATTTT; CDR3 protein: CASSVDRDRGNQPQHF
J gene: TRBJ2-3; D gene: .; V gene: TRBV4-3; clone size: .; CDR3 DNA: TGCGCCAGCAGCCCGGGGGCCCTCGAGGCAGATACGCAGTATTTT; CDR3 protein: CASSPGALEADTQYF
J gene: TRBJ2-7; D gene: TRBD1; V gene: TRBV12-3/TRBV12-4; clone size: few; CDR3 DNA: TGTGCCAGCACCATTTCCCGGGACAGGGCCTCCTACGAGCAGTACTTC; CDR3 protein: CASTISRDRASYEQYF
J gene: TRBJ2-5; D gene: .; V gene: TRBV24-1; clone size: .; CDR3 DNA: TGTGCCACCAGTGACCGACCCCGGGGCCAAGAGACCCAGTACTTC; CDR3 protein: CATSDRPRGQETQYF
J gene: TRBJ2-1; D gene: .; V gene: TRBV11-3; clone size: .; CDR3 DNA: TGTGCCAGCAGCATCGTTGCGGCGGCGGAGCAGTTCTTC; CDR3 protein: CASSIVAAAEQFF
J gene: TRBJ2-4; D gene: TRBD1; V gene: TRBV7-2; clone size: few; CDR3 DNA: TGTGCCAGCAGCTACAGACAGGGGTTGGACATTCAGTACTTC; CDR3 protein: CASSYRQGLDIQYF
J gene: TRBJ2-5; D gene: .; V gene: TRBV7-6; clone size: .; CDR3 DNA: TGTGCCAGCAGCTCCATAACCCAAGAGACCCAGTACTTC; CDR3 protein: CASSSITQETQYF
J gene: TRBJ2-3; D gene: TRBD2; V gene: TRBV20-1; clone size: .; CDR3 DNA: TGCAGTACCCCGCGGGGGGCCGCTATTGATACGCAGTATTTT; CDR3 protein: CSTPRGAAIDTQYF
J gene: TRBJ1-1; D gene: .; V gene: TRBV3-1; clone size: few; CDR3 DNA: TGTGCCAGCAGCCAGGGGAATATTGAAGCTTTCTTT; CDR3 protein: CASSQGNIEAFF
J gene: TRBJ2-3; D gene: .; V gene: TRBV7-2; clone size: many; CDR3 DNA: TGTGCCAGCAGGACGGGGTCAGGTCCTGGGAAGGCAGATACGCAGTATTTT; CDR3 protein: CASRTGSGPGKADTQYF
J gene: TRBJ2-7; D gene: .; V gene: TRBV21-1; clone size: .; CDR3 DNA: TGTGCCAGCCAAAAAGGGGGAGGGAGGCAGTACTTC; CDR3 protein: CASQKGGGRQYF
J gene: TRBJ2-5; D gene: TRBD2; V gene: TRBV7-9; clone size: .; CDR3 DNA: TGTGCCAGCAGCTTGATAGGAGCGGGAACCTTCCAAGAGACCCAGTACTTC; CDR3 protein: CASSLIGAGTFQETQYF
J gene: TRBJ2-1; D gene: .; V gene: TRBV10-1; clone size: .; CDR3 DNA: TGCGCCAGCAGTGGGTCGGGGTCTGAAGCGCCCGTCAATGAGCAGTTCTTC; CDR3 protein: CASSGSGSEAPVNEQFF
J gene: TRBJ2-3; D gene: .; V gene: TRBV20-1; clone size: .; CDR3 DNA: TGCAGTGCTAGAGATCCGATGGCAGGGACAGATACGCAGTATTTT; CDR3 protein: CSARDPMAGTDTQYF
J gene: TRBJ1-2; D gene: .; V gene: TRBV6-5; clone size: .; CDR3 DNA: TGTGCCAGCAGTTCCTATACAGAGCCTAACTATGGCTACACCTTC; CDR3 protein: CASSSYTEPNYGYTF
J gene: TRBJ1-5; D gene: .; V gene: TRBV20-1; clone size: .; CDR3 DNA: TGCAGTGCTAGCCGGGACCCTAATCAGTCCCAGCATTTT; CDR3 protein: CSASRDPNQSQHF
J gene: TRBJ1-1; D gene: .; V gene: TRBV13; clone size: once; CDR3 DNA: TGTGCCAGCAGCCCCGTGGGTATGAACACTGAAGCTTTCTTT; CDR3 protein: CASSPVGMNTEAFF
J gene: TRBJ2-3; D gene: .; V gene: TRBV20-1; clone size: few; CDR3 DNA: TGCAGTGCTAGAAATTTGGGGATCCCAGATACGCAGTATTTT; CDR3 protein: CSARNLGIPDTQYF
J gene: TRBJ2-5; D gene: .; V gene: TRBV2; clone size: many; CDR3 DNA: TGTGCCAGCAGTGCGGAAGAGACCCAGTACTTC; CDR3 protein: CASSAEETQYF
J gene: TRBJ2-1; D gene: .; V gene: TRBV5-1; clone size: once; CDR3 DNA: TGCGCCAGCAGCTTGGAAGCCGGGGACGATGAGCAGTTCTTC; CDR3 protein: CASSLEAGDDEQFF
J gene: TRBJ1-5; D gene: .; V gene: TRBV2; clone size: .; CDR3 DNA: TGTGCCAGCAGTAAGGGCCAGATTTTGGGCAATCAGCCCCAGCATTTT; CDR3 protein: CASSKGQILGNQPQHF
J gene: TRBJ1-1; D gene: .; V gene: TRBV15; clone size: .; CDR3 DNA: TGTGCCACCGCGACAGAGTCCGGGACTGAAGCTTTCTTT; CDR3 protein: CATATESGTEAFF
J gene: TRBJ1-2; D gene: .; V gene: TRBV4-3; clone size: .; CDR3 DNA: TGCGCCAGCAGCCCCGACGAGCCCCGCTATGGCTACACCTTC; CDR3 protein: CASSPDEPRYGYTF
J gene: TRBJ2-7; D gene: TRBD2; V gene: TRBV6-2/TRBV6-3; clone size: few; CDR3 DNA: TGTGCCAGCAGTTACGGACCCGAGCGGGGAGGTGGGATCGACGAGCAGTACTTC; CDR3 protein: CASSYGPERGGGIDEQYF
J gene: TRBJ1-4; D gene: TRBD1; V gene: TRBV15; clone size: few; CDR3 DNA: TGTGCCACCAGCAGAGAAGGGACAGAGCATGAAAAACTGTTTTTT; CDR3 protein: CATSREGTEHEKLFF
J gene: TRBJ2-7; D gene: .; V gene: TRBV7-2; clone size: .; CDR3 DNA: TGTGCCAGCAGCGTAGAGGGTCCTGGGAGGGAGCAGTACTTC; CDR3 protein: CASSVEGPGREQYF
J gene: TRBJ1-2; D gene: .; V gene: TRBV7-2; clone size: .; CDR3 DNA: TGTGCCAGCAGCGGTAGGCCCCACTGTGGCTACACCTTC; CDR3 protein: CASSGRPHCGYTF
J gene: TRBJ2-5; D gene: .; V gene: TRBV7-9; clone size: .; CDR3 DNA: TGTACCAGCAGTTCCGCCGGGGCGAGGGAGACCCAGTACTTC; CDR3 protein: CTSSSAGARETQYF
J gene: TRBJ2-7; D gene: TRBD2; V gene: TRBV4-1; clone size: .; CDR3 DNA: TGCGCCAGCAGCCGGACTGGGACTAGCGGGGGGAAAGCCTACGAGCAGTACTTC; CDR3 protein: CASSRTGTSGGKAYEQYF
J gene: TRBJ1-1; D gene: .; V gene: TRBV30; clone size: .; CDR3 DNA: TGTGCCTGGAGACCCGGGTTTAACACTGAAGCTTTCTTT; CDR3 protein: CAWRPGFNTEAFF
J gene: TRBJ2-5; D gene: TRBD2; V gene: TRBV9; clone size: .; CDR3 DNA: TGTGCCAGCAGCATACTAGCGGAAGAGACCCAGTACTTC; CDR3 protein: CASSILAEETQYF
J gene: TRBJ1-2; D gene: .; V gene: TRBV6-5; clone size: few; CDR3 DNA: TGTGCCAGCAGTTCTGGGACGGACAGAGGCTACACCTTC; CDR3 protein: CASSSGTDRGYTF
J gene: TRBJ2-7; D gene: TRBD1; V gene: TRBV30; clone size: .; CDR3 DNA: TGTGCCTGGAGGGACAGGCGGTACTACGAGCAGTACTTC; CDR3 protein: CAWRDRRYYEQYF
J gene: TRBJ1-1; D gene: .; V gene: TRBV7-6; clone size: many; CDR3 DNA: TGTGCCAGCAGCGCGGGACGGGCGAACACTGAAGCTTTCTTT; CDR3 protein: CASSAGRANTEAFF
J gene: TRBJ2-4; D gene: TRBD1; V gene: TRBV2; clone size: .; CDR3 DNA: TGTGCCAGCAACGGACAGGGGCCTCTAGCCGCCAAAAACATTCAGTACTTC; CDR3 protein: CASNGQGPLAAKNIQYF
J gene: TRBJ1-5; D gene: TRBD1; V gene: TRBV4-2; clone size: .; CDR3 DNA: TGTGCCAGCAGCCAAGTGGGGACAGGGAGTCAGCCCCAGCATTTT; CDR3 protein: CASSQVGTGSQPQHF
J gene: TRBJ1-6; D gene: .; V gene: TRBV4-3; clone size: few; CDR3 DNA: TGCGCCAGCAGCCAAGATGTTAGGGCGGCACCCCTCCACTTT; CDR3 protein: CASSQDVRAAPLHF